This T cell receptor (beta chain) was recorded in a study of cytomegalovirus exposure and HLA in healthy donors. Study-wide points: A prior analysis recorded that most TCR beta V segments were productive about 87% or about 30% of the time.

The PCR was carried out with 60 Vbeta primers and 13 Jbeta primers. Repertoires were generated with immunoSEQ multiplex PCR, while TCRdb's copy carries only in-frame clones and drops some. This sample has under 200,000 clones; roughly 68% occur once, and the top ten carry 1.5% to 2%. The germline V gene encodes CDR1 SNHLY and CDR2 FYNNEI. The J segment lost 2 bases and the V segment lost 5 bases, leaving 15 bases of the junction unmatched. The CDR3 runs 18 residues. In the case of this clone: Its antigen is currently unknown.

Material: PBMCs. This TCR was sampled from a woman aged 25 to 45 in good health and CMV-seronegative. The chain links TRBV2 to TRBJ2-3; 8 nucleotides line up with TRBD2. The CDR3 reads CASSSKDLAGQTTDTQYF. The DNA of the CDR3 is TGTGCCAGCAGTTCAAAAGATCTAGCGGGCCAGACCACAGATACGCAGTATTTT.